These 3 T cell receptor beta chains were all obtained from the same sample, sequenced in a study of blood T cells in healthy people across ages. Alongside a J-beta primer mix, a sample-barcoded 5' primer served in a second PCR lasting roughly 6 to 11 cycles. One entry per CDR3 protein, called by TCRdb with MiXCR from the 5' RACE reads. The table shows hundreds of thousands of distinct CDR3 sequences, with 29% occurring only once. Sequenced input: blood. Receptors originate from a woman aged 80 or over in good health.

In this sample, this clonotype turned up a few times. J is TRBJ2-4 and V is TRBV6-1, with D possibly matching TRBD1 (6 bases). Germline V gene sequence: CDR1 MNHNS, CDR2 SASEGT. The CDR3 runs 14 residues. V was shortened by 6 bases and J by 0 bases, with 9 bases between the two germline ends. The CDR3: CASSEDRAKNIQYF. The DNA of the CDR3 is TGTGCCAGCAGCGAGGACAGAGCCAAAAACATTCAGTACTTC.

There are a few counts of this clonotype. This chain joins TRBV12-3 or TRBV12-4 and TRBJ2-1; D possibly corresponds to TRBD2 (7 bases). The end of the DNA fits TRBJ2-7 better, so the J call may be wrong. The CDR3 loop spans 15 amino acids. In nucleotides, the CDR3 is TGTGCCAGCACCCGGAGGCGGGGGCCCCTCAATGAGCAGTACTTC. It is translated as CASTRRRGPLNEQYF.

This clonotype was seen repeatedly, ten times or more. The rearrangement uses TRBV7-8 and TRBJ2-7; a possible D gene is TRBD1 (5 bases). Trimming removed 5 bases at V and 0 bases at J, with 14 bases between. Germline-derived CDR1 and CDR2 are SGHVS and FQNEAQ. The CDR3 length is 15 residues. The CDR3 loop is CASSQNRTSSYEQYF. The CDR3 DNA reads as TGTGCCAGCAGCCAGAACAGGACCAGCTCCTACGAGCAGTACTTC.